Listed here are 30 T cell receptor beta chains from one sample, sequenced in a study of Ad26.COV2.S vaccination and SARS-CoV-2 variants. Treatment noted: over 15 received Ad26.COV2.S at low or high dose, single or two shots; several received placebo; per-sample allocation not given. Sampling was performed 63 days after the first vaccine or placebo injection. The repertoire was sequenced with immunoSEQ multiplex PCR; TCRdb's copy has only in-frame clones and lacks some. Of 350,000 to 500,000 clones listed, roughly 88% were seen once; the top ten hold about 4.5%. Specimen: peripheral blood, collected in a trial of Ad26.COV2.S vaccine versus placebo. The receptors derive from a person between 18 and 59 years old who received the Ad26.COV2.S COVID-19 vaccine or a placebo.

In DNA form, the CDR3 reads TGCGCCAGCAGCTTGACAGCAAATTACGAGCAGTACTTC. This translates into CASSLTANYEQYF. V and J are TRBV5-1 and TRBJ2-7, with D hard to call. V lost 1 base, J lost 4 bases, and 9 bases lay in between. CDR1 is SGHRS and CDR2 is YFSETQ in the germline V gene. The CDR3 runs 13 residues.

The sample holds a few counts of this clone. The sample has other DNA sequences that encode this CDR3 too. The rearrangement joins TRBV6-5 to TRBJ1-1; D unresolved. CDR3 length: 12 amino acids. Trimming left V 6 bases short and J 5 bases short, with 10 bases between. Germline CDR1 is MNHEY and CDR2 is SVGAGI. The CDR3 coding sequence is TGTGCCAGCAGCCCCGGTGGGACTGAAGCTTTCTTT. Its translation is CASSPGGTEAFF.

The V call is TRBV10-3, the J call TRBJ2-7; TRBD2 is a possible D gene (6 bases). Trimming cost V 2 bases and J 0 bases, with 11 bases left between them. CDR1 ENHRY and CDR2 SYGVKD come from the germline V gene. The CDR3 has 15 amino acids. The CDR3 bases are TGTGCCATCAGTGAGCGAGGCGGGAACTCCTACGAGCAGTACTTC. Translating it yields CAISERGGNSYEQYF.

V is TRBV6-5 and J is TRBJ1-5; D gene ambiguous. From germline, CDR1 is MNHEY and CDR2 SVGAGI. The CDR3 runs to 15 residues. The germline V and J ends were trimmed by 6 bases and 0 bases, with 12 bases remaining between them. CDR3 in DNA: TGTGCCAGCAGCGTTGCCCCAGATAGCAATCAGCCCCAGCATTTT. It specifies CASSVAPDSNQPQHF.

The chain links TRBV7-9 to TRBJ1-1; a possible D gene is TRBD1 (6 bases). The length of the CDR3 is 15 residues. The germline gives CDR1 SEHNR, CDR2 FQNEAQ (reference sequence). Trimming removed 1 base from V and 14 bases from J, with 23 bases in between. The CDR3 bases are TGTGCCAGCAGCTTAGGTATCGGGACACCGTATAGAGTGTTCTTT. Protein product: CASSLGIGTPYRVFF.

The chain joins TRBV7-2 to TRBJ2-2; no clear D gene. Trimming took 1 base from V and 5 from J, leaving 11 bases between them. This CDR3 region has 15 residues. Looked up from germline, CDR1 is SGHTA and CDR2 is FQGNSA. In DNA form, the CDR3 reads TGTGCCAGCAGCTTAGAGCTGATGGCAACCGGGGAGCTGTTTTTT. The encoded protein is CASSLELMATGELFF.

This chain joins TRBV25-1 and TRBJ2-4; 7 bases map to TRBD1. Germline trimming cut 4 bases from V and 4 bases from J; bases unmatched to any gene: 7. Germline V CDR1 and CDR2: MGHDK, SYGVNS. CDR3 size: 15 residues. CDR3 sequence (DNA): TGTGCCAGCAGTGGAGGGGGCGCAGTTAAAAACATTCAGTACTTC. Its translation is CASSGGGAVKNIQYF.

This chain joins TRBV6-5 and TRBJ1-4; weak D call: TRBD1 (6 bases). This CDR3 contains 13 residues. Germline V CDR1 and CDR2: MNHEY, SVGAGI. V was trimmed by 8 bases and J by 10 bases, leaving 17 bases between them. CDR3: CASAQGEGGKLFF. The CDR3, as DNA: TGTGCCAGCGCCCAGGGAGAGGGGGGAAAACTGTTTTTT.

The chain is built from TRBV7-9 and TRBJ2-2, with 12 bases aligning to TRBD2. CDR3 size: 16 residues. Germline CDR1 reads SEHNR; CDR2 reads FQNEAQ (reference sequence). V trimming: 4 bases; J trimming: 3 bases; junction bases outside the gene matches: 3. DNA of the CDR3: TGTGCCAGCAGCTCCCGACTAGCGGGAGACACCGGGGAGCTGTTTTTT. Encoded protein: CASSSRLAGDTGELFF. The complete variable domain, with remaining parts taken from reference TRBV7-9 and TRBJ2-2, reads DTGVSQNPRHKITKRGQNVTFRCDPISEHNRLYWYRQTLGQGPEFLTYFQNEAQLEKSRLLSDRFSAERPKGSFSTLEIQRTEQGDSAMYLCASSSRLAGDTGELFFGEGSRLTVL.

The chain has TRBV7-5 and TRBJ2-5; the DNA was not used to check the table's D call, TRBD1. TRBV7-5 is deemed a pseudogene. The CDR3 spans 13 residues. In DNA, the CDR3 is TGTGCCAGAAGCTTACCCCAGGGCAAGACCCAGTACTTC. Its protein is CARSLPQGKTQYF.

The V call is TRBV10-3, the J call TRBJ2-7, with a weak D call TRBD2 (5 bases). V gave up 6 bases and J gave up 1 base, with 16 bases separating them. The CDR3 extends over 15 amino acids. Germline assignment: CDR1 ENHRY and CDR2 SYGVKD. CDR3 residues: CAISPSREKSYEQYF. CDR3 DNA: TGTGCCATCAGCCCCTCACGGGAAAAGTCCTACGAGCAGTACTTC.

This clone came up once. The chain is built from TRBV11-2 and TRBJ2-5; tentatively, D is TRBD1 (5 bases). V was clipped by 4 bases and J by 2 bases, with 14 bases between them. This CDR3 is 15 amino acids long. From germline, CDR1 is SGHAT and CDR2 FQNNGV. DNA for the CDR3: TGTGCCAGCAGCTCCGTTAGGGGAAAACAAGAGACCCAGTACTTC. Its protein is CASSSVRGKQETQYF.

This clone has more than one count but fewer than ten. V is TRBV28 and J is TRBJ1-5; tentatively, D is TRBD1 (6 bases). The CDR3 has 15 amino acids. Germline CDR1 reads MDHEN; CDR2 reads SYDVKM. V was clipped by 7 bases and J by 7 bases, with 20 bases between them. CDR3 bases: TGTGCCAGCATCCCCCGGGACACACCGGGGCAGCCCCAGCATTTT. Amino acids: CASIPRDTPGQPQHF.

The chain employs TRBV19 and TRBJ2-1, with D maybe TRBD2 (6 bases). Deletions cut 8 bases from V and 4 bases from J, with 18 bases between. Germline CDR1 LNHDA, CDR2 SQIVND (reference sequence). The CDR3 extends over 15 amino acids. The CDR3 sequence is CASGAVGGPYNEQFF. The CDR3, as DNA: TGTGCCAGTGGTGCTGTCGGAGGGCCGTACAATGAGCAGTTCTTC.

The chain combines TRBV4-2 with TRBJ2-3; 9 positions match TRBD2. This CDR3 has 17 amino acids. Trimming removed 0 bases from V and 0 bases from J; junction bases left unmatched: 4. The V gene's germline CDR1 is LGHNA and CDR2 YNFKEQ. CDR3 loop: CASSQDSTSGSTDTQYF. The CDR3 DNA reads TGTGCCAGCAGCCAAGATTCCACTAGCGGGAGCACAGATACGCAGTATTTT.

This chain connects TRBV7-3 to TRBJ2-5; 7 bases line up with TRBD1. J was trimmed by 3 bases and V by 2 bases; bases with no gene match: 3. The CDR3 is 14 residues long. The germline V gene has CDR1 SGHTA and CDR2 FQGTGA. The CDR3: CASSLQGTEETQYF. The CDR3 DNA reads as TGTGCCAGCAGCTTACAAGGGACAGAAGAGACCCAGTACTTC.

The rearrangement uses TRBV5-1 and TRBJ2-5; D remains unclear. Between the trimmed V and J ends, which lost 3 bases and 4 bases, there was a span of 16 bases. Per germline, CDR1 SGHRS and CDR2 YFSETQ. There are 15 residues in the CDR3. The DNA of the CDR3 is TGCGCCAGCAGCTCCGATTCGGTAGGACGAGAGACCCAGTACTTC. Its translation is CASSSDSVGRETQYF. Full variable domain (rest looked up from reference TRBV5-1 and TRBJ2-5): KAGVTQTPRYLIKTRGQQVTLSCSPISGHRSVSWYQQTPGQGLQFLFEYFSETQRNKGNFPGRFSGRQFSNSRSEMNVSTLELGDSALYLCASSSDSVGRETQYFGPGTRLLVL.

The CDR3 protein is CASSPGPYNSEQFF. The CDR3 DNA sequence: TGTGCCAGTAGCCCGGGTCCATACAACTCGGAGCAGTTCTTC. The chain carries TRBV19 and TRBJ2-1; the D is unclear. Germline V gene sequence: CDR1 LNHDA, CDR2 SQIVND (reference sequence). The V end was cut by 6 bases, the J end by 10 bases, with 19 bases between. CDR3 size: 14 residues.

This chain's CDR3 is CASNDYSGNTIYF. The CDR3 nucleotides are TGTGCCAGCAACGACTACTCTGGAAACACCATATATTTT. The chain links TRBV2 to TRBJ1-3; D gene uncertain. This CDR3 has 13 amino acids. Trimming left V 7 bases short and J 0 bases short, with 7 bases between. Germline lookup yields CDR1 SNHLY and CDR2 FYNNEI.

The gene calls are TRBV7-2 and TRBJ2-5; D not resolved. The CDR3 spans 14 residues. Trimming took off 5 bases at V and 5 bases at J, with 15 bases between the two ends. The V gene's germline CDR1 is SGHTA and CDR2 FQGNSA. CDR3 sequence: CASSARRVGETQYF. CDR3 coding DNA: TGTGCCAGCAGCGCAAGACGGGTGGGGGAGACCCAGTACTTC.

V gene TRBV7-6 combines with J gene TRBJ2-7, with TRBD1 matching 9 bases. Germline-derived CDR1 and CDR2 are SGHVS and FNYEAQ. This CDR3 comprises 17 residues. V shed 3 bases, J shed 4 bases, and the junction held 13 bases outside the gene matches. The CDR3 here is CASSFEVQGATGYEQYF. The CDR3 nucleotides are TGTGCCAGCAGCTTTGAAGTACAGGGGGCTACCGGATACGAGCAGTACTTC.

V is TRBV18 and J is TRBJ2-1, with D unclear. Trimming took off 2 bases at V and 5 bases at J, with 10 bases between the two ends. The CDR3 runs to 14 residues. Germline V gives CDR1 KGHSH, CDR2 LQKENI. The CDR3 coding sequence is TGTGCCAGCTCACCAGTAGGAACCAACAATGAGCAGTTCTTC. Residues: CASSPVGTNNEQFF.

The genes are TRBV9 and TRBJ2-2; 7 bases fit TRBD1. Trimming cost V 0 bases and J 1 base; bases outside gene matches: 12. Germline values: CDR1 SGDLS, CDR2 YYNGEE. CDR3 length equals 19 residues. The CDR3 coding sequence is TGTGCCAGCAGCGTAGTAGTAGCCACGGGACAGCTGAACACCGGGGAGCTGTTTTTT. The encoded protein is CASSVVVATGQLNTGELFF.

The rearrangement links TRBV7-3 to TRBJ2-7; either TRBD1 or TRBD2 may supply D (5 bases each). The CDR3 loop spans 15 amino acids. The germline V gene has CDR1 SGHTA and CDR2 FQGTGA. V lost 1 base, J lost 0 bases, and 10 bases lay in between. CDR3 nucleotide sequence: TGTGCCAGCAGCTTAAGGTCAGGGAGCTCCTACGAGCAGTACTTC. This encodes CASSLRSGSSYEQYF.

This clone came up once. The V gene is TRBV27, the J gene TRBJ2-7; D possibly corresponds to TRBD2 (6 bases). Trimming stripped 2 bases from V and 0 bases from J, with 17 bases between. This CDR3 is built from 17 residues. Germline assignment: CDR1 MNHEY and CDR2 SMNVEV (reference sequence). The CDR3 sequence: CASSLVFEFGSSYEQYF. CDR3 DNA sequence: TGTGCCAGCAGTTTAGTTTTCGAGTTCGGGAGCTCCTACGAGCAGTACTTC.

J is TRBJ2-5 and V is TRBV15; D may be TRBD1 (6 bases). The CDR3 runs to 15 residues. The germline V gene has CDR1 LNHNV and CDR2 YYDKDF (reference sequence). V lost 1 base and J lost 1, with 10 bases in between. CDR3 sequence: CATSRVGQTQETQYF. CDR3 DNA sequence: TGTGCCACCAGCAGAGTAGGACAGACCCAAGAGACCCAGTACTTC.

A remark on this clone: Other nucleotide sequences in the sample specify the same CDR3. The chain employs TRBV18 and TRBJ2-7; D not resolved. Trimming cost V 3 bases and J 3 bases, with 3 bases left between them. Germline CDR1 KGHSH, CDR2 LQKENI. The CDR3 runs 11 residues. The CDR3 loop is CASSPLYEQYF. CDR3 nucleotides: TGTGCCAGCTCACCCCTCTACGAGCAGTACTTC.

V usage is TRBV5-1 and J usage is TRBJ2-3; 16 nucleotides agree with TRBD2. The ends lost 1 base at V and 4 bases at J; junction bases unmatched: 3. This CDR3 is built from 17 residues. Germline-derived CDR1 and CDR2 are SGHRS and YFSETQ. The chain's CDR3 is CASSLIGTSGRADTQYF. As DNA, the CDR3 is TGCGCCAGCAGCTTGATCGGGACTAGCGGGAGGGCAGATACGCAGTATTTT. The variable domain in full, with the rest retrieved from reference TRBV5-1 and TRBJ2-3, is KAGVTQTPRYLIKTRGQQVTLSCSPISGHRSVSWYQQTPGQGLQFLFEYFSETQRNKGNFPGRFSGRQFSNSRSEMNVSTLELGDSALYLCASSLIGTSGRADTQYFGPGTRLTVL.

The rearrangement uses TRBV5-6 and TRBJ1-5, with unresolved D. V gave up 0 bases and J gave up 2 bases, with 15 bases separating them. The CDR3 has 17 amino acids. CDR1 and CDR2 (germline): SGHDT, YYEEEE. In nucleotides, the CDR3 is TGTGCCAGCAGCTTGGCCTCCGGGATGGTTGGCAATCAGCCCCAGCATTTT. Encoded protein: CASSLASGMVGNQPQHF.

Here the CDR3 reads CASRLTGGGKWETQYF. The CDR3 DNA is TGTGCCAGCAGACTCACGGGAGGGGGCAAATGGGAGACCCAGTACTTC. The chain couples TRBV28 to TRBJ2-5, with D perhaps matching TRBD2 (8 bases). V dropped 6 bases and J dropped 5 bases, with 22 bases sitting between them. Germline V gene data show CDR1 as MDHEN and CDR2 as SYDVKM. CDR3 size: 16 residues.